These 21 T cell receptor beta chains share one sample of origin, sequenced in a study of blood T cell repertoires in COVID-19. Sequencing was performed with immunoSEQ multiplex PCR; in TCRdb, only in-frame clones are kept and a portion is missing. The table has under 250,000 clones, roughly 88% seen once. The sequenced sample consisted of peripheral blood. These receptor sequences come from a woman aged 80 or over with COVID-19, enrolled during active disease.

The CDR3 DNA is TGTGCCACCGCCCTCAGGGATAATTCACCCCTCCACTTT. The encoded protein is CATALRDNSPLHF. The rearrangement links TRBV6-5 to TRBJ1-6, with D maybe TRBD1 (5 bases). The CDR3 length is 13 residues. Germline lookup yields CDR1 MNHEY and CDR2 SVGAGI. The germline V and J ends were trimmed by 10 bases and 5 bases, with 12 bases remaining between them.

The J gene is TRBJ1-6, the V gene TRBV30, with D unresolved. V shed 6 bases and J shed 7 bases, with 13 bases lying between them. CDR3 length: 13 amino acids. Germline V gene lookup returns CDR1 GTSNPN and CDR2 SVGIG (reference sequence). The CDR3 nucleotides read TGTGCCTGTCATGGCAGTAAAAATTCACCCCTCCACTTT. It encodes CACHGSKNSPLHF.

This clone was observed a handful of times. The V call is TRBV30, the J call TRBJ1-1, with 9 bases that match TRBD1. Per the germline V gene, CDR1 is GTSNPN and CDR2 is SVGIG (reference sequence). V gave up 3 bases and J gave up 11 bases; unmatched junction bases: 16. The CDR3 consists of 15 residues. This chain's CDR3 is CAWSHPPQGAGGAFF. CDR3 nucleotides: TGTGCCTGGAGCCATCCACCACAGGGGGCGGGGGGTGCTTTCTTT.

This rearrangement joins TRBV19 to TRBJ1-6, with a possible D match to TRBD1 (6 bases). Trimming pared 10 bases from V and 9 bases from J, leaving 19 bases between. The CDR3 runs 14 residues. Per the germline V gene, CDR1 is LNHDA and CDR2 is SQIVND (reference sequence). The chain's CDR3 is CATREGGLGSPLHF. The CDR3 region has the DNA TGTGCCACCCGGGAGGGGGGGCTTGGTTCACCCCTCCACTTT.

V gene TRBV3-1 (or the pseudogene TRBV3-2) combines with J gene TRBJ2-3; 7 bases map to TRBD2. Trimming at V came to 5 bases and at J to 8 bases, leaving 10 bases not matched to a gene. This CDR3 comprises 14 residues. Germline CDR1 LGHDT, CDR2 YNNKEL (reference sequence). The CDR3 loop reads CASSWTRWEATQYF. The CDR3 DNA follows: TGTGCCAGCAGCTGGACTAGATGGGAGGCTACGCAGTATTTT.

The rearrangement joins TRBV27 to TRBJ1-4, with 7 bases that match TRBD1. The CDR3 has 15 amino acids. Germline loops: CDR1 MNHEY, CDR2 SMNVEV (reference sequence). Germline trimming cut 6 bases from V and 8 bases from J; bases unmatched to any gene: 12. The CDR3 reads CASRKQGRVEEKLFF. DNA of the CDR3: TGTGCCAGCAGAAAACAGGGGAGAGTTGAGGAAAAACTGTTTTTT. The variable domain in full, completed from reference TRBV27 and TRBJ1-4, reads EAQVTQNPRYLITVTGKKLTVTCSQNMNHEYMSWYRQDPGLGLRQIYYSMNVEVTDKGDVPEGYKVSRKEKRNFPLILESPSPNQTSLYFCASRKQGRVEEKLFFGSGTQLSVL.

The gene calls are TRBV7-3 and TRBJ2-3; 7 positions match TRBD1. The CDR3 spans 15 residues. The J segment lost 2 bases and the V segment lost 5 bases, leaving 7 bases of the junction unmatched. Germline V gene data show CDR1 as SGHTA and CDR2 as FQGTGA. DNA for the CDR3: TGTGCCAGCAGCCGCCAGGGGACAGCCACAGATACGCAGTATTTT. Translated: CASSRQGTATDTQYF. The full variable domain, with the rest looked up from reference TRBV7-3 and TRBJ2-3, is GAGVSQTPSNKVTEKGKYVELRCDPISGHTALYWYRQSLGQGPEFLIYFQGTGAADDSGLPNDRFFAVRPEGSVSTLKIQRTERGDSAVYLCASSRQGTATDTQYFGPGTRLTVL.

V and J are TRBV5-4 and TRBJ1-4, with D perhaps matching TRBD1 (6 bases). This CDR3 contains 18 residues. V was pared by 0 bases and J by 4 bases, with 19 bases between. CDR1 is SGHNT and CDR2 is YYREEE in the germline V gene (reference sequence). This CDR3 is CASSLDGYRVIGNEKLFF. The CDR3, as DNA: TGTGCCAGCAGCTTGGATGGTTACAGGGTTATCGGTAATGAAAAACTGTTTTTT.

The chain couples TRBV19 to TRBJ1-2, with 10 bases lining up with TRBD1. CDR3 length: 14 amino acids. Trimming removed 6 bases from V and 8 bases from J; junction bases left unmatched: 9. Germline-derived CDR1 and CDR2 are LNHDA and SQIVND (reference sequence). The CDR3: CASRPGQGTGGYTF. The CDR3 nucleotides are TGTGCCAGTAGGCCGGGACAGGGGACGGGCGGCTACACCTTC.

The gene calls are TRBV9 and TRBJ1-2, with D maybe TRBD1 (5 bases). Germline assignment: CDR1 SGDLS and CDR2 YYNGEE. Trimming cost V 1 base and J 4 bases, with 17 bases left between them. This CDR3 has 16 amino acids. Here the CDR3 reads CASSVSSGLGLYGYTF. In DNA form, the CDR3 reads TGTGCCAGCAGCGTATCAAGTGGGTTGGGGCTCTATGGCTACACCTTC.

V usage is TRBV11-1 and J usage is TRBJ2-5; D gene ambiguous. The V gene's germline CDR1 is SGHAT and CDR2 FQDESV (reference sequence). Trimming removed 0 bases from V and 0 bases from J, with 8 bases in between. This CDR3 spans 15 amino acids. The CDR3 region has the DNA TGTGCCAGCAGCTTAGCGCGGCTACACCAAGAGACCCAGTACTTC. Its protein is CASSLARLHQETQYF.

The chain couples TRBV5-1 to TRBJ1-4; the D gene is possibly TRBD1 (5 bases). V lost 4 bases to trimming and J lost 3 bases, with 13 bases between them. Germline CDR1 SGHRS, CDR2 YFSETQ. This CDR3 contains 15 residues. The CDR3 sequence: CASSATGVANEKLFF. CDR3 bases: TGCGCCAGCAGCGCCACGGGGGTGGCTAATGAAAAACTGTTTTTT.

This chain joins TRBV7-2 and TRBJ1-5, with 7 bases identical to TRBD1. The V and J ends lost 6 bases and 1 base, in that order; junction bases with no gene match: 6. In germline, CDR1 is SGHTA, CDR2 FQGNSA. The CDR3 sequence is 15 residues long. Here the CDR3 reads CASSRDSQSNQPQHF. In DNA form, the CDR3 reads TGTGCCAGCAGTCGGGACAGCCAGAGCAATCAGCCCCAGCATTTT.

V usage is TRBV7-6 and J usage is TRBJ2-1; 11 nucleotides match TRBD2. This CDR3 comprises 15 residues. Germline CDR1 reads SGHVS; CDR2 reads FNYEAQ. J was trimmed by 6 bases and V by 5 bases; bases with no gene match: 6. This CDR3 reads CASSPGLAALNEQFF. CDR3 sequence (DNA): TGTGCCAGCAGCCCGGGACTAGCGGCTCTCAATGAGCAGTTCTTC.

This clone was seen only once. The chain recombines TRBV3-1 (or the pseudogene TRBV3-2) with TRBJ1-2, with TRBD1 matching 7 bases. Germline V gene sequence: CDR1 LGHDT, CDR2 YNNKEL (reference sequence). The trim removed 3 bases at V and 2 bases at J, leaving 6 bases unmatched. This CDR3 has 15 amino acids. CDR3 sequence reads: CASSQEGQRNYGYTF. The CDR3 DNA follows: TGTGCCAGCAGCCAGGAGGGACAGCGAAACTATGGCTACACCTTC.

The chain recombines TRBV5-4 with TRBJ2-3; D is undetermined. The V and J ends lost 1 base and 6 bases respectively, with 15 bases between them. The CDR3 length is 15 residues. In germline, CDR1 is SGHNT, CDR2 YYREEE (reference sequence). CDR3 DNA: TGTGCCAGCAGCTTGACAGTAGATATAAGGGATACGCAGTATTTT. This sequence encodes CASSLTVDIRDTQYF.

This chain uses TRBV5-6 with TRBJ1-4; 7 bases match TRBD1. This CDR3 region has 15 residues. The germline V gene has CDR1 SGHDT and CDR2 YYEEEE. Trimming took 0 bases from V and 8 from J; bases not matched to a gene: 7. The CDR3 sequence: CASSLEQGRREKLFF. CDR3 nucleotide sequence: TGTGCCAGCAGCTTGGAACAGGGGCGAAGGGAAAAACTGTTTTTT.

The chain employs TRBV5-4 and TRBJ2-1, with TRBD2 matching over 11 bases. There are 16 residues in the CDR3. V trimming: 2 bases; J trimming: 9 bases; junction bases outside the gene matches: 10. In germline, CDR1 is SGHNT, CDR2 YYREEE (reference sequence). In DNA, the CDR3 is TGTGCCAGCAGCTTCTACCCACTAGCGGGGGATCTTGAGCAGTTCTTC. The encoded protein is CASSFYPLAGDLEQFF.

The rearrangement links TRBV3-1 (or the pseudogene TRBV3-2) to TRBJ2-3, with 7 bases lining up with TRBD2. Losses at the gene ends were 3 bases for V and 8 bases for J; bases not matched to a gene: 14. Germline V gene data show CDR1 as LGHDT and CDR2 as YNNKEL (reference sequence). This CDR3 comprises 16 residues. The CDR3 loop reads CASSHGASGPQGTQYF. The CDR3, as DNA: TGTGCCAGCAGCCATGGGGCTAGCGGACCCCAAGGTACGCAGTATTTT.

The chain has TRBV19 and TRBJ2-1, with D possibly being TRBD2 (6 bases). CDR3 size: 15 residues. In germline, CDR1 is LNHDA, CDR2 SQIVND (reference sequence). Trimming shortened V by 4 bases and J by 4 bases, and 14 bases separated the two germline ends. The CDR3 here is CASSREDIGYNEQFF. The CDR3 DNA reads as TGTGCCAGTAGTAGGGAGGATATTGGGTACAATGAGCAGTTCTTC.

The V call is TRBV19, the J call TRBJ2-1, with 10 bases identical to TRBD2. J was trimmed by 6 bases and V by 8 bases; bases with no gene match: 10. Germline CDR1 reads LNHDA; CDR2 reads SQIVND (reference sequence). This CDR3 region has 15 residues. CDR3 loop: CASGYLAGGSNEQFF. The CDR3 DNA reads as TGTGCCAGTGGGTACTTAGCGGGGGGATCCAATGAGCAGTTCTTC.